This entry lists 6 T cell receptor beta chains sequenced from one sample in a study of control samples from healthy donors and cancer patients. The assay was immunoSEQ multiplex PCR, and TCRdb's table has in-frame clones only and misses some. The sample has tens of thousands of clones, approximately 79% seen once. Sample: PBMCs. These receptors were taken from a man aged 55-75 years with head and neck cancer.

This CDR3 is CASSPRQGGNSPLHF. In DNA, the CDR3 is TGTGCCAGCAGTCCCCGACAGGGAGGTAATTCACCCCTCCACTTT. This chain links TRBV28 with TRBJ1-6, with TRBD1 identical over 7 bases. Trimming cost V 5 bases and J 6 bases; bases outside gene matches: 7. CDR1 and CDR2 (germline): MDHEN, SYDVKM. The CDR3 has 15 amino acids.

The CDR3 nucleotides are TGTGCCAGTAGCGCTAGAGAAAGGGCTTCTAACACCATATATTTT. It yields the protein CASSARERASNTIYF. The chain joins TRBV19 to TRBJ1-3; no definite D call. The CDR3 length is 15 residues. The germline V gene has CDR1 LNHDA and CDR2 SQIVND (reference sequence). V gave up 6 bases and J gave up 7 bases, with 19 bases separating them.

CDR3 DNA: TGTGCCAGCAGTACCCCTAGGGGGGGGGCCGGTGGGGAGACCCAGTACTTC. It specifies CASSTPRGGAGGETQYF. This chain joins TRBV28 and TRBJ2-5, with TRBD2 as a possible D gene (7 bases). The V end was cut by 5 bases, the J end by 5 bases, with 24 bases between. This CDR3 is 17 amino acids long. Germline assignment: CDR1 MDHEN and CDR2 SYDVKM.

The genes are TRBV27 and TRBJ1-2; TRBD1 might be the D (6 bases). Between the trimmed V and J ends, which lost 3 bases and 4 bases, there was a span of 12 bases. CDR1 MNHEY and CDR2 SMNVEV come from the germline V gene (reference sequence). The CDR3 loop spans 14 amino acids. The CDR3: CASSFTRGAYGYTF. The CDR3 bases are TGTGCCAGCAGTTTTACTAGGGGGGCCTATGGCTACACCTTC.

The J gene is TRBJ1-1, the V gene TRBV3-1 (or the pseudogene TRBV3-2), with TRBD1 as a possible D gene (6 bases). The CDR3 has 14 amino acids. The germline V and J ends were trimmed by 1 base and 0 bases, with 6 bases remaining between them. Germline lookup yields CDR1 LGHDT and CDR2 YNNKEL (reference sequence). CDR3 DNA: TGTGCCAGCAGCCAAGGGACAGTGAACACTGAAGCTTTCTTT. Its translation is CASSQGTVNTEAFF.

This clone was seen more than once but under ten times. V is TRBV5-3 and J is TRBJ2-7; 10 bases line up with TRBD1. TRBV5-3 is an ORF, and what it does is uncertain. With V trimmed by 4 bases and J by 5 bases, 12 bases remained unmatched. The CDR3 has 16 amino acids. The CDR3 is CARSVPHGQGENEQYF. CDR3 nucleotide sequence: TGTGCCAGAAGCGTGCCTCACGGACAGGGGGAAAACGAGCAGTACTTC.